These T cell receptor beta chains were read from a single sample in a study of T cells in Graves' hyperthyroidism and ophthalmopathy. TCRdb processed the multiplex PCR reads anew with MiXCR; each CDR3 protein has one entry. The repertoire has around 520,000 distinct CDR3 sequences, around 22% of them found once; the top ten carry approximately 10%. Sequencing was performed on blood. The receptors derive from a woman in her twenties or thirties with Graves' ophthalmopathy. The CDR3 runs from the conserved cysteine through the conserved F or W. Each record gives: V gene, D gene, CDR3 protein. D genes are given only for firm matches.

V gene: TRBV30
D gene: TRBD1
CDR3 protein: CAWGRQGARRTEAFF

V gene: TRBV6-5
D gene: TRBD2
CDR3 protein: CASSYSKQRGGKTQYF

V gene: TRBV19
D gene: .
CDR3 protein: CASSVQGRDEAFF

V gene: TRBV25-1
D gene: .
CDR3 protein: CASSEWGQSLEGQFF

V gene: TRBV9
D gene: TRBD1
CDR3 protein: CASSAPGQGGQETQYF

V gene: TRBV24-1
D gene: .
CDR3 protein: CATSDFGQGNTGEPFF

V gene: TRBV4-1
D gene: TRBD2
CDR3 protein: CASSQESGDEQYF

V gene: TRBV6-5
D gene: TRBD1
CDR3 protein: CASSYHDLGQFTF

V gene: TRBV27
D gene: .
CDR3 protein: CASSPSNTETFF

V gene: TRBV7-9
D gene: TRBD1
CDR3 protein: CASSPRTGRGTEAFF

V gene: TRBV5-1
D gene: .
CDR3 protein: CASSLTLVGVIKETQYF

V gene: TRBV12-3/TRBV12-4
D gene: .
CDR3 protein: CASSLAGREPQHF

V gene: TRBV27
D gene: .
CDR3 protein: CASSPGGVLSNQPQHF

V gene: TRBV6-1
D gene: .
CDR3 protein: CASNTALPGETQYF

V gene: TRBV4-2
D gene: TRBD2
CDR3 protein: CASSQDGTSGSYYEQYF

V gene: TRBV28
D gene: .
CDR3 protein: CASSFTGGGHYEQYF

V gene: TRBV27
D gene: .
CDR3 protein: CASSEHPPMNTEAFF

V gene: TRBV10-3
D gene: .
CDR3 protein: CAISGGQYGYTF

V gene: TRBV6-4
D gene: TRBD2
CDR3 protein: CASRTSGGIGGYEQYF

V gene: TRBV19
D gene: .
CDR3 protein: CASTEEGNQPQHF

V gene: TRBV6-1
D gene: TRBD1
CDR3 protein: CAIGTGPYYEQYF

V gene: TRBV6-1
D gene: .
CDR3 protein: CASSLDSVHGYTF

V gene: TRBV25-1
D gene: TRBD1
CDR3 protein: CASSGGAGTAYNSPLHF

V gene: TRBV20-1
D gene: .
CDR3 protein: CSVAGRTYEQYF

V gene: TRBV2
D gene: TRBD1
CDR3 protein: CASRMDRGTDTQYF

V gene: TRBV24-1
D gene: .
CDR3 protein: CATTELGFEETQYF

V gene: TRBV27
D gene: .
CDR3 protein: CASSFRLNTEAFF

V gene: TRBV18
D gene: .
CDR3 protein: CASSPEASTHYEQYF

V gene: TRBV11-1
D gene: .
CDR3 protein: CASSPRFGGYTGELFF

V gene: TRBV2
D gene: .
CDR3 protein: CASSDRAMNTEAFF

V gene: TRBV28
D gene: .
CDR3 protein: CASSRQDSFANTGELFF

V gene: TRBV2
D gene: TRBD1
CDR3 protein: CASSFRDRGSGANVLTF

V gene: TRBV11-3
D gene: TRBD1
CDR3 protein: CASSSANRGGNQPQHF

V gene: TRBV12-5
D gene: .
CDR3 protein: CASGSNPGAGKETQYF

V gene: TRBV3-1
D gene: .
CDR3 protein: CASSQNPGRLDTEAFF

V gene: TRBV7-3
D gene: TRBD2
CDR3 protein: CASSSNGGEQETQYF

V gene: TRBV13
D gene: .
CDR3 protein: CASSLVGTKGDTKAFF

V gene: TRBV2
D gene: .
CDR3 protein: CASSDSQNTEAFF

V gene: TRBV30
D gene: .
CDR3 protein: CAWAGVRDGYTF

V gene: TRBV29-1
D gene: .
CDR3 protein: CSVTTGMDYGYTF

V gene: TRBV20-1
D gene: TRBD1
CDR3 protein: CSAARGKAGYTF

V gene: TRBV6-1
D gene: TRBD1
CDR3 protein: CASSSGTGGQGYGYTF

V gene: TRBV11-1
D gene: TRBD1
CDR3 protein: CASSLAQGSVLTF

V gene: TRBV5-1
D gene: .
CDR3 protein: CASARVPPIIGEQYF

V gene: TRBV19
D gene: .
CDR3 protein: CASSVDQGKGSYEQYF

V gene: TRBV6-5
D gene: .
CDR3 protein: CASRGVNTEAFF

V gene: TRBV12-3/TRBV12-4
D gene: .
CDR3 protein: CASSAGTRGTEAFF

V gene: TRBV29-1
D gene: .
CDR3 protein: CSSRGGGVQETQYF

V gene: TRBV6-2/TRBV6-3
D gene: TRBD2
CDR3 protein: CASSPGGGPETQYF

V gene: TRBV10-3
D gene: .
CDR3 protein: CAISESRGNTEACF

V gene: TRBV25-1
D gene: .
CDR3 protein: CASAPPSGGNIPEAFF

V gene: TRBV6-1
D gene: .
CDR3 protein: CASSDFSGYTF

V gene: TRBV7-8
D gene: .
CDR3 protein: CASSLKTDYYEQYF

V gene: TRBV7-2
D gene: TRBD1
CDR3 protein: CASSLRQGQWEGYTF

V gene: TRBV28
D gene: .
CDR3 protein: CASSLLRGPQPQHF

V gene: TRBV12-3/TRBV12-4
D gene: .
CDR3 protein: CASGLIASSPYEQYF

V gene: TRBV5-1
D gene: TRBD1
CDR3 protein: CASSLAGTAYGYTF